These 14 T cell receptor beta chains share one sample of origin, sequenced in a study of blood T cell repertoires in COVID-19. The table came from immunoSEQ multiplex PCR; TCRdb's copy has only in-frame clones and leaves some out. The table lists approximately 68,000 clones, 80% to 90% of them singletons. The specimen was peripheral blood. All receptors derive from a man aged 50-60 years with active COVID-19.

This rearrangement joins TRBV5-1 to TRBJ2-3; 11 bases agree with TRBD2. This CDR3 spans 19 amino acids. The germline V gene encodes CDR1 SGHRS and CDR2 YFSETQ. Germline trimming cut 4 bases from V and 1 base from J; bases unmatched to any gene: 14. The CDR3 sequence: CASSRPPAILAGGTDTQYF. For the CDR3, the DNA is TGCGCCAGCAGCCGACCCCCCGCAATACTAGCGGGAGGCACAGATACGCAGTATTTT. Full variable domain (outside the CDR3, taken from reference TRBV5-1 and TRBJ2-3): KAGVTQTPRYLIKTRGQQVTLSCSPISGHRSVSWYQQTPGQGLQFLFEYFSETQRNKGNFPGRFSGRQFSNSRSEMNVSTLELGDSALYLCASSRPPAILAGGTDTQYFGPGTRLTVL.

V is TRBV6-5 and J is TRBJ1-4; D gene uncertain. CDR3 size: 14 residues. V was trimmed by 4 bases and J by 3 bases, leaving 9 bases between them. Germline V gene lookup returns CDR1 MNHEY and CDR2 SVGAGI. CDR3 loop: CASSFRRANEKLFF. CDR3 coding DNA: TGTGCCAGCAGTTTCAGGAGGGCTAATGAAAAACTGTTTTTT.

The chain links TRBV2 to TRBJ2-7; TRBD2 matches at 10 bases. The germline V gene has CDR1 SNHLY and CDR2 FYNNEI. CDR3 length equals 15 residues. V shed 4 bases and J 6 bases; nucleotides not matched to a gene: 9. Here the CDR3 DNA reads TGTGCCAGCAGTGTGAGCGGGGGGGCCGCTGGCGAGCAGTACTTC. This translates into CASSVSGGAAGEQYF.

V gene TRBV4-2 combines with J gene TRBJ2-1; D is perhaps TRBD1 (5 bases). V lost 1 base and J lost 3, with 13 bases in between. Germline CDR1 and CDR2: LGHNA and YNFKEQ. CDR3 size: 16 residues. The DNA for the CDR3 is TGTGCCAGCAGCCAAGGGGTAGGGGTAGACTACAATGAGCAGTTCTTC. Protein: CASSQGVGVDYNEQFF.

CDR3 in DNA: TGTGCCAGCAGCCAATCCCTGGGGGGGGACACCAACTATGGCTACACCTTC. Amino acid sequence: CASSQSLGGDTNYGYTF. The genes are TRBV4-2 and TRBJ1-2; perhaps TRBD1 as D (6 bases). The CDR3 is made up of 17 amino acids. V shed 2 bases and J shed 2 bases, with 18 bases lying between them. Germline CDR1 LGHNA, CDR2 YNFKEQ.

This clone has a single count. The rearrangement links TRBV25-1 to TRBJ2-3; perhaps TRBD2 as D (5 bases). CDR3 length equals 15 residues. In germline, CDR1 is MGHDK, CDR2 SYGVNS. The ends were cut back, 1 base at V and 0 bases at J, with 8 bases in the middle. CDR3 sequence reads: CASSESAASTDTQYF. In DNA, the CDR3 is TGTGCCAGCAGTGAATCAGCGGCTAGCACAGATACGCAGTATTTT.

The chain combines TRBV10-3 with TRBJ1-2; D ambiguous. Germline V gene data show CDR1 as ENHRY and CDR2 as SYGVKD. Deletions cut 5 bases from V and 3 bases from J, with 13 bases between. This CDR3 is built from 14 residues. This chain's CDR3 is CAISPRAGHYGYTF. In DNA, the CDR3 is TGTGCCATCAGTCCGAGGGCCGGCCACTATGGCTACACCTTC.

This clone was counted between two and nine times. The rearrangement joins TRBV18 to TRBJ1-5, with a possible D match to TRBD1 (5 bases). From germline, CDR1 is KGHSH and CDR2 LQKENI. This CDR3 is built from 15 residues. V lost 4 bases and J 1 base, leaving 11 bases between the germline ends. The CDR3 coding sequence is TGTGCCAGCTCACTGGGACTGGCAAGCAATCAGCCCCAGCATTTT. Its protein product is CASSLGLASNQPQHF.

The V gene is TRBV18, the J gene TRBJ2-2; TRBD2 is a possible D gene (6 bases). Germline CDR1 and CDR2: KGHSH and LQKENI. Trimming removed 3 bases from V and 0 bases from J, with 11 bases in between. This CDR3 is 16 amino acids long. The CDR3, as DNA: TGTGCCAGCTCACCTAGCGGAGGCGCGAACACCGGGGAGCTGTTTTTT. Encoded protein: CASSPSGGANTGELFF.

The chain links TRBV10-3 to TRBJ2-1; 7 bases are a match to TRBD1. The CDR3 extends over 17 amino acids. Losses at the gene ends were 0 bases for V and 0 bases for J; bases not matched to a gene: 5. Germline CDR1 is ENHRY and CDR2 is SYGVKD. In nucleotides, the CDR3 is TGTGCCATCAGTGAGTCGAGGGGGCCCCTCTCCTACAATGAGCAGTTCTTC. Amino acids: CAISESRGPLSYNEQFF.

The chain has TRBV7-2 and TRBJ1-1, with D hard to call. Germline CDR1 SGHTA, CDR2 FQGNSA. Trimming removed 2 bases from V and 1 base from J, with 8 bases in between. The CDR3 loop spans 14 amino acids. In DNA form, the CDR3 reads TGTGCCAGCAGCTTACCCCCAGGGAACACTGAAGCTTTCTTT. Residues: CASSLPPGNTEAFF.

J is TRBJ1-3 and V is TRBV7-2, with D possibly being TRBD1 (5 bases). V shed 5 bases and J shed 4 bases, with 9 bases lying between them. The CDR3 covers 13 residues. Germline assignment: CDR1 SGHTA and CDR2 FQGNSA. DNA for the CDR3: TGTGCCAGCAGCCCGCGACAGGGAAACACCATATATTTT. Its protein product is CASSPRQGNTIYF.

The CDR3 DNA is TGTGCCAGCGGGAGACAGGATGGGGATTACAATGAGCAGTTCTTC. It yields the protein CASGRQDGDYNEQFF. The chain uses TRBV4-2 and TRBJ2-1; TRBD1 might be the D (6 bases). The V end was cut by 8 bases, the J end by 4 bases, with 18 bases between. The CDR3 extends over 15 amino acids. Germline lookup yields CDR1 LGHNA and CDR2 YNFKEQ.

This clone was counted only a few times. The J gene is TRBJ2-5, the V gene TRBV5-1, with 10 bases aligning to TRBD1. The germline CDR1 and CDR2 sequences are SGHRS and YFSETQ. V gave up 5 bases and J gave up 5 bases; unmatched junction bases: 6. The CDR3 covers 14 residues. The CDR3 is CASRAGTGDETQYF. CDR3 bases: TGCGCCAGCAGAGCCGGGACAGGGGACGAGACCCAGTACTTC.